The 7 T cell receptor beta chains given below trace back to one sample, sequenced in a study of memory CD4+ T cells and cytomegalovirus serostatus. Single viable CD3+CD4+CD8-CD45RO+ cells were sorted as the memory CD4+ T cells. The method was immunoSEQ multiplex PCR; TCRdb's version includes in-frame clones alone and lacks a portion of them. The sample records some 52,000 clones, over 70% being singletons. Material for sequencing was memory CD4+ T cells from blood. These receptors were obtained from an adult in good health and CMV-seropositive.

The CDR3 DNA follows: TGTGCCACCAGCAGAGATATGGGGTTTGAGCCCCAGCATTTT. As protein: CATSRDMGFEPQHF. The V and J genes are TRBV15 and TRBJ1-5; the D is unclear. This CDR3 comprises 14 residues. Looked up from germline, CDR1 is LNHNV and CDR2 is YYDKDF (reference sequence). Deletions cut 0 bases from V and 8 bases from J, with 11 bases between.

This chain uses TRBV6-1 with TRBJ1-1; no clear D. This CDR3 comprises 14 residues. CDR1 is MNHNS and CDR2 is SASEGT in the germline V gene. Trimming took 4 bases from V and 8 from J, leaving 17 bases between them. The CDR3 here is CASSVSDWGREAFF. The DNA of the CDR3 is TGTGCCAGCAGTGTCAGCGATTGGGGTAGGGAAGCTTTCTTT.

This chain connects TRBV2 to TRBJ2-3, with D perhaps TRBD1 (6 bases). The CDR3 extends over 16 amino acids. The V gene lost 3 bases and the J gene lost 3 bases, with 16 bases spanning the gap. The germline CDR1 and CDR2 sequences are SNHLY and FYNNEI. In DNA, the CDR3 is TGTGCCAGCAGTGAGGAGGTTGTCAGGGGAACAGATACGCAGTATTTT. Protein: CASSEEVVRGTDTQYF.

The chain couples TRBV4-3 to TRBJ1-4, with 7 positions matching TRBD1. CDR1 and CDR2 (germline): LGHNA, YSLEER. This CDR3 is 15 amino acids long. V was pared by 3 bases and J by 5 bases, with 6 bases of the junction left unmatched. The chain's CDR3 is CASSHSGTVNEKLFF. DNA for the CDR3: TGCGCCAGCAGCCATTCCGGGACAGTCAATGAAAAACTGTTTTTT.

The count of this clone is one. V gene TRBV9 combines with J gene TRBJ1-4; 8 bases align to TRBD1. Losses at the gene ends were 5 bases for V and 7 bases for J; bases not matched to a gene: 10. This CDR3 region has 15 residues. In germline, CDR1 is SGDLS, CDR2 YYNGEE. In DNA form, the CDR3 reads TGTGCCAGCAGTCCCACAGGGGGAGGAGGTGAAAAACTGTTTTTT. Encoded protein: CASSPTGGGGEKLFF. Based on the CDR3 plus reference TRBV9 and TRBJ1-4, the full variable domain is DSGVTQTPKHLITATGQRVTLRCSPRSGDLSVYWYQQSLDQGLQFLIQYYNGEERAKGNILERFSAQQFPDLHSELNLSSLELGDSALYFCASSPTGGGGEKLFFGSGTQLSVL.

The chain has TRBV29-1 and TRBJ1-5; perhaps TRBD1 as D (5 bases). Deletions cut 4 bases from V and 7 bases from J, with 17 bases between. Germline V gene lookup returns CDR1 SQVTM and CDR2 ANQGSEA. CDR3 length equals 14 residues. The CDR3 reads CSVAGTDRRQPQHF. DNA for the CDR3: TGCAGCGTTGCTGGGACGGACCGCAGGCAGCCCCAGCATTTT.

This clone has just a few counts. Other nucleotide sequences in the sample specify the same CDR3. The chain is built from TRBV18 and TRBJ2-7; 7 bases align to TRBD1. The CDR3 runs 14 residues. V was clipped by 3 bases and J by 3 bases; unmatched bases: 5. The germline CDR1 and CDR2 sequences are KGHSH and LQKENI. CDR3: CASSPGTVFYEQYF. CDR3 nucleotides: TGTGCCAGCTCACCGGGGACAGTCTTCTACGAGCAGTACTTC. Combining the CDR3 with reference TRBV18 and TRBJ2-7 gives the whole variable domain NAGVMQNPRHLVRRRGQEARLRCSPMKGHSHVYWYRQLPEEGLKFMVYLQKENIIDESGMPKERFSAEFPKEGPSILRIQQVVRGDSAAYFCASSPGTVFYEQYFGPGTRLTVT.